This TCR beta chain emerged from a study of a mutant IDH1 vaccine in newly diagnosed glioma. Regarding the study as a whole: It seemed that pseudoprogression was not linked to changes in the top peripheral T cell clonotypes.

This table comes from immunoSEQ multiplex PCR, and its TCRdb copy is limited to in-frame clones, with some not included. The sample holds 85,000 to 100,000 clones, about four fifths seen once. Comment on this clone: Its antigen remains unidentified.

Specified time point: baseline, week 1 (first vaccination visit). Documented treatment: pre-vaccination baseline after standard-of-care therapy. The sample was PBMCs, taken from a glioma patient treated with radiotherapy, temozolomide or both. The sequence was collected from a man aged 35-49 years with glioma.

CDR3 region: CASSQDRATGHIYYGYTF. Written as DNA, the CDR3 is TGCGCCAGCAGCCAAGATCGAGCGACAGGTCATATATACTATGGCTACACCTTC. The J gene is TRBJ1-2, the V gene TRBV4-3; possible D gene TRBD1, 6 bases. The CDR3 consists of 18 residues. Trimming stripped 0 bases from V and 3 bases from J, with 20 bases between. CDR1 and CDR2 (germline): LGHNA, YSLEER.